The rows below give T cell receptor beta chains drawn from one sample of a study of blood T cells in healthy people across ages. TCRdb used MiXCR to reprocess the 5' RACE reads, holding one entry per CDR3 protein. This table holds about 680,000 distinct CDR3 sequences, 45% to 50% found once. Material for sequencing was blood. These receptors all stem from a woman between 55 and 75 years old in good health. The CDR3 runs from the conserved cysteine through the conserved F or W. Each record gives: D gene, J gene, clone size, V gene, CDR3 protein, CDR3 DNA. D genes are given only for firm matches. A row's size may be missing; if present it is once, few, many or a size class.

>.|TRBJ2-7|.|TRBV7-2
CASSISDGAYEQYF
TGTGCCAGCAGCATATCCGACGGAGCCTACGAGCAGTACTTC
>.|TRBJ2-3|.|TRBV5-1
CASSLVRGGTQYF
TGCGCCAGCAGCTTGGTTCGCGGAGGTACGCAGTATTTT
>.|TRBJ1-4|.|TRBV4-3
CASSLTWGGTNEKLFF
TGCGCCAGCAGCCTTACGTGGGGAGGAACTAATGAAAAACTGTTTTTT
>.|TRBJ2-7|many|TRBV7-9
CASSPDTYEQYF
TGTGCCAGCAGCCCAGATACCTACGAGCAGTACTTC
>.|TRBJ2-3|.|TRBV25-1
CASSDGLLRTDTQYF
TGTGCCAGCAGTGATGGACTCCTCCGCACAGATACGCAGTATTTT
>.|TRBJ1-5|.|TRBV27
CASRTRNLNQPQHF
TGTGCCAGCAGGACCAGGAACCTCAATCAGCCCCAGCATTTT
>TRBD2|TRBJ2-7|.|TRBV6-5
CASSYSNPITSGTGNYEQYF
TGTGCCAGCAGTTACTCTAACCCCATAACTAGCGGGACGGGCAACTACGAGCAGTACTTC
>.|TRBJ2-1|.|TRBV6-5
CASSYGPGHGEQFF
TGTGCCAGCAGTTACGGACCGGGACACGGGGAGCAGTTCTTC
>.|TRBJ1-1|.|TRBV20-1
CSASQDRNTEAFF
TGCAGTGCTAGCCAAGACAGGAACACTGAAGCTTTCTTT
>.|TRBJ2-4|many|TRBV10-3
CAISEGLSYTIQYF
TGTGCCATCAGTGAAGGACTTTCTTATACCATTCAGTACTTC
>.|TRBJ2-1|.|TRBV9
CASRQHPKHYNEQFF
TGTGCCAGCAGACAACATCCAAAACACTACAATGAGCAGTTCTTC
>TRBD2|TRBJ2-1|once|TRBV7-8
CASSFGLAYINEQFF
TGTGCCAGCAGCTTCGGACTAGCCTACATCAATGAGCAGTTCTTC
>.|TRBJ2-7|.|TRBV20-1
CSAREGPWYEQYF
TGCAGTGCTAGAGAGGGCCCCTGGTACGAGCAGTACTTC
>.|TRBJ1-1|.|TRBV10-3
CAISANHLGEGERTEAFF
TGTGCCATCAGTGCAAACCACCTCGGGGAGGGAGAGAGGACTGAAGCTTTCTTT
>.|TRBJ2-1|.|TRBV19
CASSIGTAAKMQETQFF
TGTGCCAGTAGTATAGGGACAGCGGCGAAAATGCAAGAGACCCAGTTCTTC
>.|TRBJ1-4|.|TRBV3-1
CASSQDPGTDNEKLFF
TGTGCCAGCAGCCAAGACCCCGGGACTGACAATGAAAAACTGTTTTTT
>TRBD2|TRBJ2-1|.|TRBV4-2
CASSQDLAGGPWYNEQFF
TGTGCCAGCAGCCAAGATCTAGCGGGAGGGCCGTGGTACAATGAGCAGTTCTTC
>TRBD1|TRBJ1-6|.|TRBV6-2/TRBV6-3
CASRTGKGSPLHF
TGTGCCAGCAGGACAGGGAAAGGATCACCCCTCCACTTT
>.|TRBJ1-2|.|TRBV20-1
CSARGVRGFYGYTF
TGCAGTGCTAGAGGGGTGAGGGGGTTCTATGGCTACACCTTC
>.|TRBJ2-1|.|TRBV7-9
CASSAGAVSYNEQFF
TGTGCCAGCAGCGCGGGGGCGGTCTCCTACAATGAGCAGTTCTTC
>.|TRBJ2-7|.|TRBV4-3
CASSQGELLAYEQYF
TGCGCCAGCAGCCAAGGAGAGCTCTTGGCCTACGAGCAGTACTTC
>.|TRBJ2-1|.|TRBV7-2
CASSLWVYNEQFF
TGTGCCAGCAGCTTATGGGTGTACAATGAGCAGTTCTTC
>.|TRBJ2-1|few|TRBV29-1
CSAPGQMSSYNEQFF
TGCAGCGCCCCAGGACAGATGAGCTCCTACAATGAGCAGTTCTTC
>.|TRBJ1-5|few|TRBV7-2
CASSFDGSNQPQHF
TGTGCCAGCAGCTTCGACGGTAGCAATCAGCCCCAGCATTTT
>TRBD1|TRBJ2-7|.|TRBV20-1
CSARLDQTGLTRQYF
TGCAGTGCTAGATTGGACCAGACAGGGCTTACCCGGCAGTACTTC
>.|TRBJ2-5|.|TRBV2
CASSELRVLQETQYF
TGTGCCAGCAGTGAATTACGGGTTCTCCAAGAGACCCAGTACTTC
>TRBD2|TRBJ2-5|few|TRBV29-1
CSVSSGSRVNEQYF
TGCAGCGTGTCAAGCGGGAGCAGGGTCAATGAGCAGTACTTC
>.|TRBJ1-6|.|TRBV4-2
CASSQDRRPGYNSPLHF
TGTGCCAGCAGCCAAGACCGGCGGCCAGGCTATAATTCACCCCTCCACTTT
>.|TRBJ1-1|few|TRBV10-3
CAISEYADTPEAFF
TGTGCCATCAGTGAGTACGCAGATACCCCTGAAGCTTTCTTT
>.|TRBJ2-1|.|TRBV7-2
CASSFRDNEQFF
TGTGCCAGCAGCTTCAGGGACAATGAGCAGTTCTTC
>.|TRBJ1-5|.|TRBV29-1
CSVQRGSDQPQHF
TGCAGCGTGCAAAGGGGGAGCGATCAGCCCCAGCATTTT
>TRBD2|TRBJ2-1|few|TRBV7-8
CASSSGRFYNEQFF
TGTGCCAGCAGTAGCGGGAGGTTTTACAATGAGCAGTTCTTC
>.|TRBJ2-7|.|TRBV5-1
CASSLEGMYEQYF
TGCGCCAGCAGCTTGGAGGGGATGTACGAGCAGTACTTC
>.|TRBJ1-6|.|TRBV20-1
CSALRIEYNSPLHF
TGCAGTGCCCTGCGGATTGAATATAATTCACCCCTCCACTTT
>TRBD1|TRBJ2-7|.|TRBV28
CASSLRFPRQGPSFEQYF
TGTGCCAGCAGTCTCCGCTTCCCCCGACAGGGCCCCTCCTTCGAGCAGTACTTC
>TRBD2|TRBJ2-1|.|TRBV20-1
CSARDTSGLTYNEQFF
TGCAGTGCTAGAGATACTAGCGGGCTTACCTACAATGAGCAGTTCTTC
>TRBD1|TRBJ2-1|.|TRBV5-1
CASSLEGAFYNEQLF
TGCGCCAGCAGCTTGGAGGGGGCCTTCTACAATGAGCAGTTATTC
>TRBD1|TRBJ2-7|.|TRBV4-1
CASSLRQGDYEQYF
TGCGCCAGCAGCCTCAGACAGGGCGACTACGAGCAGTACTTC
>.|TRBJ1-5|.|TRBV20-1
CSASGGGSQPQHF
TGCAGTGCTAGCGGGGGTGGGAGTCAGCCCCAGCATTTT
>TRBD2|TRBJ2-7|few|TRBV7-9
CASSSSGLSYEQYF
TGTGCCAGCAGCTCTAGCGGACTTTCCTACGAGCAGTACTTC
>TRBD1|TRBJ2-6|.|TRBV3-1
CASSQDRGRDSGANVLTF
TGTGCCAGCAGCCAGGACAGGGGACGGGACTCGGGGGCCAACGTCCTGACTTTC
>.|TRBJ2-5|few|TRBV7-2
CASSPYETQYF
TGTGCCAGCAGCCCGTACGAGACCCAGTACTTC
>.|TRBJ2-1|many|TRBV3-1
CASSHEGGLNEQFF
TGTGCCAGCAGCCATGAGGGAGGACTGAATGAGCAGTTCTTC
>TRBD1|TRBJ2-2|once|TRBV5-1
CASSVRDRGTGELFF
TGCGCCAGCAGCGTCCGGGACAGGGGCACCGGGGAGCTGTTTTTT
>TRBD2|TRBJ2-1|.|TRBV15
CATSGLLAGGNEQFF
TGTGCTACCAGCGGCCTACTAGCGGGAGGGAATGAGCAGTTCTTC
>.|TRBJ2-3|.|TRBV4-1
CASSQGRGPDTQYF
TGCGCCAGCAGCCAAGGCAGGGGCCCAGATACGCAGTATTTT
>TRBD1|TRBJ2-5|few|TRBV28
CASSFRGQEQETQYF
TGTGCCAGCAGTTTTCGGGGACAGGAGCAAGAGACCCAGTACTTC
>.|TRBJ2-4|many|TRBV28
CASSPILMGIQYF
TGTGCCAGCAGTCCCATTCTAATGGGCATTCAGTACTTC
>.|TRBJ2-1|many|TRBV12-3/TRBV12-4
CASSFGNEQFF
TGTGCCAGCAGTTTTGGGAATGAGCAGTTCTTC
>.|TRBJ2-7|few|TRBV12-3/TRBV12-4
CASSFSEREIHEQYF
TGTGCCAGCAGTTTCAGCGAACGGGAGATCCACGAGCAGTACTTC
>.|TRBJ2-7|few|TRBV2
CASTRGHYEQYF
TGTGCCAGCACCAGGGGCCATTACGAGCAGTACTTC
>TRBD1|TRBJ2-7|.|TRBV7-2
CASSQRQGAYEQYF
TGCGCCAGCAGCCAACGACAGGGCGCCTACGAGCAGTACTTC
>.|TRBJ1-2|.|TRBV20-1
CSARDFRRTTYGYTF
TGCAGTGCTAGAGATTTCAGGAGGACCACCTATGGCTACACCTTC
>.|TRBJ1-1|.|TRBV6-6
CASSYSIRGSNTEAFF
TGTGCCAGCAGTTACTCGATTCGAGGTTCGAACACTGAAGCTTTCTTT
>TRBD2|TRBJ2-7|few|TRBV28
CASSPGLAGGLTYEQYF
TGTGCCAGCAGTCCGGGACTAGCGGGAGGGCTAACCTACGAGCAGTACTTC
>.|TRBJ1-2|.|TRBV2
CASRDRAYGYTF
TGTGCCAGCAGAGACAGAGCCTATGGCTACACCTTC